This T cell receptor (beta chain) emerged from a study of shared clonotypes between healthy human individuals. Trimming took 4 bases from V and 4 from J; bases not matched to a gene: 3. The CDR3 spans 15 residues. Germline CDR1 reads MNHNY; CDR2 reads SVGAGI (reference sequence). The table came from immunoSEQ multiplex PCR; TCRdb's copy has only in-frame clones and leaves some out. The sample yields 2 million to 2.5 million clones, 90% to 97% seen once. This TCR was sampled from a young man in good health. This chain connects TRBV6-6 to TRBJ2-5; 13 positions match TRBD2. The sample consisted of naive CD4+ T cells sorted from blood. Noted subset: CD45RA+ positively selected. CDR3 sequence (DNA): TGTGCCAGCAGTTGGACTAGCGGGAGTTCAGAGACCCAGTACTTC. It codes for CASSWTSGSSETQYF.